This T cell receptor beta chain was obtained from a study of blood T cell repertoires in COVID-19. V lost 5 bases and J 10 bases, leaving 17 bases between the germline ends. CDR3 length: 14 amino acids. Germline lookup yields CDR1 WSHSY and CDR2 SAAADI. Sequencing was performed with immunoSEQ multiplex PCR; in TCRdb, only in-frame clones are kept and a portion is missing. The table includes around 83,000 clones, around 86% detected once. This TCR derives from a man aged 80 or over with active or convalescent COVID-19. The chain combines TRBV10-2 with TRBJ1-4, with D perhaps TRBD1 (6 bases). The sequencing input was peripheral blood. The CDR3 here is CASSWTAGAAKLFF. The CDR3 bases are TGCGCCAGCAGTTGGACAGCGGGGGCGGCAAAACTGTTTTTT.